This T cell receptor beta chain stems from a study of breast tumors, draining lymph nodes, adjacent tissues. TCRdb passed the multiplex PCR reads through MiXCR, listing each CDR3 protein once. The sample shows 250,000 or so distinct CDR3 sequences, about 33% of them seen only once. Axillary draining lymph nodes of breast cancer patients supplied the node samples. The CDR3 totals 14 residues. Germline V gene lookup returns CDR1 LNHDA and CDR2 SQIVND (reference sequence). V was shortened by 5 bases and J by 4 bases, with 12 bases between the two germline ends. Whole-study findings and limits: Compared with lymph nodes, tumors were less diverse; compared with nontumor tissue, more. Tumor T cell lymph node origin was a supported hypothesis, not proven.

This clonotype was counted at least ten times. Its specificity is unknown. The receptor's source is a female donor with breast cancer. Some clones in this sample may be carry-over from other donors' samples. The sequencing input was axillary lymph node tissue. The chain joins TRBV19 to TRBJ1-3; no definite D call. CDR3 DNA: TGTGCCAGTAGTGAGTTTGGCGTGGGAAACACCATATATTTT. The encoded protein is CASSEFGVGNTIYF. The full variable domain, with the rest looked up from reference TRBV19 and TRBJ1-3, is DGGITQSPKYLFRKEGQNVTLSCEQNLNHDAMYWYRQDPGQGLRLIYYSQIVNDFQKGDIAEGYSVSREKKESFPLTVTSAQKNPTAFYLCASSEFGVGNTIYFGEGSWLTVV.